This is a list of T cell receptor beta chains from one sample in a study of T cell responses to AZD1222 COVID-19 vaccine. TCRdb keeps only in-frame clones here, not all; method: immunoSEQ multiplex PCR. The sample includes more than 95,000 clones, around 86% of them seen just once. Sequencing used peripheral blood, obtained 28 days after the second dose of the MenACWY control vaccine. These receptors came from an adult who received the MenACWY meningococcal vaccine as a control. Both conserved end residues are part of each CDR3. A D gene is named only where the DNA matches it firmly. Rows give clone size only sometimes, using once, few, many, or a class for an expanded clone.

CDR3,DNA,D,length,J,size,V
CASSEPTGVEKLFF,TGCGCCAGCAGTGAGCCGACAGGGGTGGAAAAACTGTTTTTT,TRBD1,14,TRBJ1-4,NA,TRBV10-1
CASSQVTSGQETQYF,TGTGCCAGCAGCCAAGTGACTAGCGGTCAAGAGACCCAGTACTTC,TRBD2,15,TRBJ2-5,NA,TRBV3-1/TRBV3-2
CASSNIFDTQYF,TGTGCCAGCAGTAACATCTTTGATACGCAGTATTTT,NA,12,TRBJ2-3,NA,TRBV28
CASSLAISNYGYTF,TGTGCCAGCAGCTTGGCCATTTCTAACTATGGCTACACCTTC,NA,14,TRBJ1-2,NA,TRBV5-4
CASSPFNEQFF,TGTGCCAGCAGCCCCTTTAATGAGCAGTTCTTC,NA,11,TRBJ2-1,NA,TRBV7-8
CASSFVLRKTGTSLDYGYTF,TGTGCCAGCAGTTTTGTATTAAGGAAGACAGGGACTAGTCTAGACTATGGCTACACCTTC,TRBD1,20,TRBJ1-2,NA,TRBV28
CASRTAHNSPLHF,TGTGCCAGCAGGACAGCTCATAATTCACCCCTCCACTTT,NA,13,TRBJ1-6,NA,TRBV27
CASSIGLAGGYEQYF,TGTGCCAGTAGTATTGGACTAGCGGGGGGCTACGAGCAGTACTTC,TRBD2,15,TRBJ2-7,few,TRBV19
CASSQGGTWTDTQYF,TGTGCCAGCAGCCAAGGAGGGACATGGACAGATACGCAGTATTTT,NA,15,TRBJ2-3,NA,TRBV3-1/TRBV3-2
CASSPIPRQGASGYTF,TGTGCCAGCAGTCCAATCCCTCGACAGGGGGCGAGCGGCTACACCTTC,TRBD1,16,TRBJ1-2,NA,TRBV28
CATEEGHRGGNTEAFF,TGCGCCACCGAGGAGGGACACCGAGGGGGGAACACTGAAGCTTTCTTT,NA,16,TRBJ1-1,once,TRBV5-1
CASSRSGQPQHF,TGTGCCAGCAGCCGATCGGGTCAGCCCCAGCATTTT,NA,12,TRBJ1-5,once,TRBV7-2
CASSPANPGLAVLYQETQYF,TGTGCCAGCTCACCTGCCAACCCGGGACTAGCGGTTCTCTACCAAGAGACCCAGTACTTC,TRBD2,20,TRBJ2-5,NA,TRBV18
CSVEGRGRAEAFF,TGCAGCGTTGAAGGCAGGGGGAGGGCTGAAGCTTTCTTT,TRBD1,13,TRBJ1-1,NA,TRBV29-1